This T cell receptor beta chain is from a study of breast tumors, draining lymph nodes, adjacent tissues. Study-wide results and caveats: Tumor repertoires ranked between lymph nodes and nontumor tissue in diversity, with V and J gene preferences. Compared with basal-like, luminal-like tumors shared significantly more repertoire with nontumor tissue. Data only fit, rather than demonstrated, lymph node origin of most tumor T cells. Data fit most tumor T cells coming from lymph node, expanding in tumor.

Trimming removed 6 bases at V and 6 bases at J, with 18 bases between. This CDR3 has 14 residues. Germline CDR1 reads MNHEY; CDR2 reads SVGAGI. This clonotype was seen ten or more times. The antigen is undetermined. Axillary draining lymph nodes of breast cancer patients supplied the node samples. TCRdb ran MiXCR on the multiplex PCR reads and lists one entry per CDR3 protein. The sample shows approximately 200,000 distinct CDR3 sequences, roughly 29% of them seen only once. Sample: axillary lymph node tissue. This TCR came from a female donor with breast cancer. Some clones in this sample may be carry-over from other donors' samples. This chain uses TRBV6-5 with TRBJ2-7; perhaps TRBD1 as D (6 bases). The CDR3 loop is CASSEPGTRGEQYF. The CDR3 DNA sequence: TGTGCCAGCAGCGAACCCGGGACCAGGGGCGAGCAGTACTTC.